This TCR beta chain was identified during a study of identical twins. Whole-study findings and limits: Conclusions were based on cross-sectional statistical analysis, without following the same donors. Insertions ran lower in abundant cord blood beta clonotypes, though not in memory repertoires.

This CDR3 is 15 amino acids long. Germline CDR1 LGHNA, CDR2 YSLEER. V lost 1 base to trimming and J lost 2 bases, with 10 bases between them. Unique molecular identifiers were in the cDNA, with template-switch universal primer binding. TCRdb used MiXCR to reprocess the 5' RACE reads, holding one entry per CDR3 protein. There are hundreds of thousands of distinct CDR3 sequences in the sample; roughly 6.2% occur only once, and around 1.7% lies in the top ten. This clonotype occurred many times. No antigen is known for it. V is TRBV4-3 and J is TRBJ2-3; D gene ambiguous. The clonotype comes from a man in his late teens or twenties in good health. Sequencing used naive T cells sorted from blood. CDR3 protein: CASSQAAGATDTQYF. The DNA of the CDR3 is TGCGCCAGCAGCCAAGCTGCCGGAGCCACAGATACGCAGTATTTT.